The 26 T cell receptor beta chains below all came from one sample that was sequenced in a study of blood T cells in healthy people across ages. Together with a sample-barcoded 5' primer, a J-beta primer mix was included in a second PCR lasting about 7 to 11 cycles. TCRdb re-called the 5' RACE reads with MiXCR, one entry per CDR3 protein. The sample has about 970,000 distinct CDR3 sequences, just over 50% seen once. What was sequenced was blood. These receptors originate from a woman aged 60 to 75 in good health.

CDR3 in amino acids: CSARDLASEHYEQYF. The CDR3 DNA is TGCAGTGCTAGAGATCTGGCTAGCGAGCACTACGAGCAGTACTTC. The V call is TRBV20-1, the J call TRBJ2-7; D might be TRBD2 (6 bases). V was cut by 0 bases and J by 3 bases, with 15 bases left in between. Germline V gene sequence: CDR1 DFQATT, CDR2 SNEGSKA (reference sequence). CDR3 size: 15 residues.

There are a few counts of this clonotype. As DNA, the CDR3 is TGTGCCAGCAGCCCAGTGAGGGAGCGCACAGATACGCAGTATTTT. Translating gives CASSPVRERTDTQYF. This chain links TRBV7-2 with TRBJ2-3; possible D gene TRBD2, 5 bases. Germline lookup yields CDR1 SGHTA and CDR2 FQGNSA. The ends were cut back, 5 bases at V and 1 base at J, with 13 bases in the middle. The CDR3 loop spans 15 amino acids.

J is TRBJ2-5 and V is TRBV29-1; maybe TRBD2 (5 bases). The J call is uncertain, as TRBJ2-7 better fits the DNA end. The germline gives CDR1 SQVTM, CDR2 ANQGSEA. This CDR3 region has 14 residues. CDR3 sequence reads: CSVAVRVLPYEQYF. The CDR3, as DNA: TGCAGCGTTGCGGTGAGGGTGCTTCCCTACGAGCAGTACTTC.

This rearrangement joins TRBV7-2 to TRBJ2-3, with D unresolved. Germline V gives CDR1 SGHTA, CDR2 FQGNSA. V was pared by 4 bases and J by 0 bases, with 14 bases between. CDR3 length equals 16 residues. The CDR3 bases are TGTGCCAGCAGCTCTACGATCTCTTCTAGCACAGATACGCAGTATTTT. Protein sequence: CASSSTISSSTDTQYF.

The V and J genes are TRBV24-1 and TRBJ2-3; 8 nucleotides line up with TRBD1. The CDR3 length is 17 residues. The germline gives CDR1 KGHDR, CDR2 SFDVKD. After removal of 3 bases from V and 0 bases from J, the junction contained 7 bases not matched to a gene. CDR3 in amino acids: CATSDMQGASSTDTQYF. The DNA for the CDR3 is TGTGCCACCAGTGATATGCAGGGGGCGAGCAGCACAGATACGCAGTATTTT.

This clonotype was found a few times. The gene calls are TRBV28 and TRBJ2-7; D not resolved. The ends were cut back, 2 bases at V and 4 bases at J, with 6 bases in the middle. The CDR3 covers 12 residues. Per germline, CDR1 MDHEN and CDR2 SYDVKM. CDR3 residues: CASSLKRYEQYF. CDR3 nucleotides: TGTGCCAGCAGTTTAAAGAGGTACGAGCAGTACTTC. The whole variable domain, filled in from reference TRBV28 and TRBJ2-7, reads DVKVTQSSRYLVKRTGEKVFLECVQDMDHENMFWYRQDPGLGLRLIYFSYDVKMKEKGDIPEGYSVSREKKERFSLILESASTNQTSMYLCASSLKRYEQYFGPGTRLTVT.

This clonotype was counted a single time. The rearrangement links TRBV7-2 to TRBJ2-1; the match to TRBD1 covers 10 bases. The V and J ends lost 6 bases and 4 bases, in that order; junction bases with no gene match: 9. Germline V gives CDR1 SGHTA, CDR2 FQGNSA. This CDR3 comprises 16 residues. In nucleotides, the CDR3 is TGTGCCAGCAGTCTGGGGGGACAGGGGCAGTACAATGAGCAGTTCTTC. This codes for CASSLGGQGQYNEQFF.

The V and J genes are TRBV28 and TRBJ2-4; D is tentatively TRBD1 or TRBD2 (5 bases each). Trimming took off 2 bases at V and 3 bases at J, with 14 bases between the two ends. The CDR3 sequence is 16 residues long. CDR1 and CDR2 (germline): MDHEN, SYDVKM. The CDR3 sequence is CASSLGGVGHKNIQYF. The DNA for the CDR3 is TGTGCCAGCAGTTTAGGGGGAGTGGGTCACAAAAACATTCAGTACTTC.

This chain uses TRBV29-1 with TRBJ2-2; D is unclear. V was clipped by 3 bases and J by 2 bases, with 7 bases between them. CDR1 is SQVTM, CDR2 ANQGSEA, per germline. CDR3 length: 13 residues. CDR3 amino acids: CSVEGHNTGELFF. CDR3 DNA: TGCAGCGTTGAGGGCCACAACACCGGGGAGCTGTTTTTT.

V usage is TRBV4-1 and J usage is TRBJ2-1; D call uncertain. Trimming removed 1 base from V and 6 bases from J, with 22 bases in between. CDR1 is MGHRA, CDR2 YSYEKL, per germline. The CDR3 sequence is 18 residues long. The CDR3 bases are TGCGCCAGCAGCCAAGTTCTTTCTTTGTTGGACGAAAGCAATGAGCAGTTCTTC. It encodes CASSQVLSLLDESNEQFF.

The chain couples TRBV5-1 to TRBJ1-4, with no clear D. V lost 1 base and J lost 8, with 6 bases in between. CDR1 is SGHRS, CDR2 YFSETQ, per germline. The CDR3 is made up of 12 amino acids. The CDR3 loop reads CASSLHGEKLFF. CDR3 DNA sequence: TGCGCCAGCAGCTTGCATGGAGAAAAACTGTTTTTT.

The chain recombines TRBV10-3 with TRBJ1-1, with no clear D. The CDR3 loop spans 12 amino acids. Germline V gene data show CDR1 as ENHRY and CDR2 as SYGVKD. The germline V and J ends were trimmed by 0 bases and 8 bases, with 7 bases remaining between them. The CDR3 sequence: CAISESIQEAFF. The CDR3 bases are TGTGCCATCAGTGAGTCAATACAGGAAGCTTTCTTT.

This clonotype was seen a few times. This chain links TRBV29-1 with TRBJ2-7, with TRBD2 as a possible D gene (5 bases). Trimming left V 3 bases short and J 0 bases short, with 15 bases between. Germline CDR1 and CDR2: SQVTM and ANQGSEA. CDR3 length: 15 residues. In DNA, the CDR3 is TGCAGCGTTGATGGAGGATGGGGTTCCTCCTACGAGCAGTACTTC. Amino acid sequence: CSVDGGWGSSYEQYF.

The chain couples TRBV7-8 to TRBJ2-4, with 13 bases identical to TRBD2. Germline V gene data show CDR1 as SGHVS and CDR2 as FQNEAQ. The CDR3 is 18 amino acids. The V and J ends lost 2 bases and 3 bases, in that order; junction bases with no gene match: 7. This chain's CDR3 is CASSLRGGTSGNKNIQYF. As DNA, the CDR3 is TGTGCCAGCAGCTTAAGGGGGGGGACTAGCGGGAACAAAAACATTCAGTACTTC.

This clonotype appeared a few times. The J gene is TRBJ2-7, the V gene TRBV5-1; 10 bases are shared with TRBD2. Germline V gives CDR1 SGHRS, CDR2 YFSETQ. This CDR3 is built from 16 residues. V trimming: 0 bases; J trimming: 1 base; junction bases outside the gene matches: 4. The CDR3 sequence: CASSLAASGRSYEQYF. CDR3 bases: TGCGCCAGCAGCTTGGCGGCTAGCGGGAGATCCTACGAGCAGTACTTC.

As for this clonotype: The junction differs from germline at one of its ends, possibly a read error. This rearrangement joins TRBV7-9 to TRBJ2-7, with a weak D call TRBD1 (5 bases). The CDR3 loop spans 14 amino acids. CDR1 is SEHNR, CDR2 FQNEAQ, per germline (reference sequence). The CDR3 loop reads CASSPRQPTYEQNF. DNA for the CDR3: TGTGCCAGCAGCCCGCGACAGCCAACCTACGAGCAGAACTTC.

This clonotype was counted between two and nine times. The rearrangement joins TRBV10-3 to TRBJ1-2; 8 nucleotides line up with TRBD1. Per the germline V gene, CDR1 is ENHRY and CDR2 is SYGVKD. After removal of 2 bases from V and 4 bases from J, the junction contained 9 bases not matched to a gene. The CDR3 runs to 16 residues. Written as DNA, the CDR3 is TGTGCCATCAGTGAGAATAGTCAGGGGGCAAGCTATGGCTACACCTTC. It codes for CAISENSQGASYGYTF.

The chain uses TRBV7-3 and TRBJ1-4; D remains unclear. The germline V gene has CDR1 SGHTA and CDR2 FQGTGA. V was pared by 2 bases and J by 8 bases, with 9 bases between. This CDR3 region has 13 residues. The CDR3 DNA is TGTGCCAGCAGCTTATACGAGGGAGAAAAACTGTTTTTT. It encodes CASSLYEGEKLFF.

This clonotype came up a few times. This may be a read error, as it is one base from a much larger clone. V gene TRBV6-5 combines with J gene TRBJ2-5; 7 positions match TRBD1. J lost 4 bases, V lost 5 bases, and 7 bases had no gene match. The CDR3 has 14 amino acids. Germline lookup yields CDR1 MNHEY and CDR2 SVGAGI. This CDR3 is CASSVGQEGETQYF. Here the CDR3 DNA reads TGTGCCAGCAGTGTCGGACAGGAAGGAGAGACCCAGTACTTC.

V is TRBV12-3 or TRBV12-4 and J is TRBJ2-5; D is perhaps TRBD2 (6 bases). The CDR3 runs to 14 residues. Trimming removed 5 bases at V and 4 bases at J, with 14 bases between. CDR3: CASSPGGYRETQYF. CDR3 sequence (DNA): TGTGCCAGCAGTCCCGGGGGATACAGAGAGACCCAGTACTTC.

The chain recombines TRBV6-6 with TRBJ1-4; a weak D match, TRBD1 (5 bases). The germline gives CDR1 MNHNY, CDR2 SVGAGI (reference sequence). The V and J ends lost 5 bases and 7 bases respectively, with 11 bases between them. This CDR3 region has 13 residues. The CDR3 loop reads CASSDWGSEKLFF. DNA for the CDR3: TGTGCCAGCAGTGACTGGGGGAGTGAAAAACTGTTTTTT.

The CDR3 reads CASSTTSPDTQYF. CDR3 bases: TGTGCCAGCAGCACGACTAGTCCAGATACGCAGTATTTT. The chain uses TRBV28 and TRBJ2-3; TRBD2 might be the D (6 bases). The CDR3 length is 13 residues. The germline V and J ends were trimmed by 6 bases and 4 bases, with 11 bases remaining between them. The germline V gene has CDR1 MDHEN and CDR2 SYDVKM.

The chain joins TRBV7-8 to TRBJ2-1, with D possibly being TRBD2 (6 bases). Germline-derived CDR1 and CDR2 are SGHVS and FQNEAQ. Trimming took 7 bases from V and 0 from J, leaving 13 bases between them. The CDR3 consists of 15 residues. The CDR3 is CASTRAGSSYNEQFF. The CDR3 DNA reads as TGTGCCAGCACAAGGGCCGGGAGCTCCTACAATGAGCAGTTCTTC.

This sequence joins TRBV6-6 and TRBJ2-1, with 8 positions matching TRBD2. The CDR3 spans 14 residues. After removal of 6 bases from V and 3 bases from J, the junction contained 4 bases not matched to a gene. The V gene's germline CDR1 is MNHNY and CDR2 SVGAGI (reference sequence). The CDR3 DNA follows: TGTGCCAGCAGGGTAGCGGGAAACTACAATGAGCAGTTCTTC. It yields the protein CASRVAGNYNEQFF.

This clonotype has only a few counts. CDR3 bases: TGCGCCAGCAGCCAAGATAGGAAGGCAGGGGTACAAGAGACCCAGTACTTC. Its protein is CASSQDRKAGVQETQYF. V is TRBV4-3 and J is TRBJ2-5; D may be TRBD1 (6 bases). The CDR3 has 17 amino acids. The ends were cut back, 0 bases at V and 2 bases at J, with 16 bases in the middle. The germline CDR1 and CDR2 sequences are LGHNA and YSLEER.

This clonotype has more than one count but fewer than ten. The V gene is TRBV5-1, the J gene TRBJ2-3, with no clear D. This CDR3 comprises 14 residues. CDR1 and CDR2 (germline): SGHRS, YFSETQ. V lost 0 bases, J lost 5 bases, and 10 bases lay in between. CDR3 loop: CASSLDFSRDTQYF. In DNA form, the CDR3 reads TGCGCCAGCAGCTTGGATTTTTCGCGAGATACGCAGTATTTT.